Below, 20 T cell receptor beta chains from the same sample are listed, as sequenced in a study of cytomegalovirus exposure and HLA in healthy donors. The primer mix had 60 Vbeta and 13 Jbeta primers. The assay was immunoSEQ multiplex PCR, and TCRdb's table has in-frame clones only and misses some. Among 200,000 to 300,000 clones listed, 82% were seen once. What was sequenced was PBMCs. The origin of the receptors is a woman in her 40s in good health and CMV-seropositive.

This clone was seen once. The chain combines TRBV4-3 with TRBJ2-1, with TRBD2 identical over 15 bases. J was trimmed by 7 bases and V by 4 bases; bases with no gene match: 2. Germline values: CDR1 LGHNA, CDR2 YSLEER. The CDR3 is 15 residues long. The CDR3 protein is CASSLGTSGRNEQFF. DNA of the CDR3: TGCGCCAGCAGCCTTGGGACTAGCGGGAGGAATGAGCAGTTCTTC.

The rearrangement uses TRBV7-2 and TRBJ2-5; D might be TRBD2 (5 bases). CDR1 SGHTA and CDR2 FQGNSA come from the germline V gene. The CDR3 runs 14 residues. Trimming cost V 5 bases and J 0 bases, with 10 bases left between them. The CDR3, as DNA: TGTGCCAGCAGCACGGGAATATACCAAGAGACCCAGTACTTC. The encoded protein is CASSTGIYQETQYF.

The rearrangement uses TRBV19 and TRBJ2-7, with 9 bases fitting TRBD2. CDR1 and CDR2 (germline): LNHDA, SQIVND (reference sequence). CDR3 size: 13 residues. The V gene end was trimmed by 1 base and the J gene end by 7 bases; junction bases not matched to a gene: 2. The CDR3 is CASSIGGRAEQYF. CDR3 bases: TGTGCCAGTAGTATAGGCGGGAGGGCGGAGCAGTACTTC.

The chain recombines TRBV30 with TRBJ1-3; tentatively, D is TRBD1 (5 bases). The CDR3 covers 13 residues. The V end lost 4 bases, the J end lost 4 bases, and 11 bases lay between the germline ends. Germline assignment: CDR1 GTSNPN and CDR2 SVGIG (reference sequence). The CDR3 DNA is TGTGCCTGGACGGGGGGTTTGGGAAACACCATATATTTT. It specifies CAWTGGLGNTIYF.

The chain carries TRBV7-9 and TRBJ2-7; tentatively, D is TRBD2 (6 bases). The CDR3 extends over 15 amino acids. V lost 5 bases, J lost 2 bases, and 16 bases lay in between. From germline, CDR1 is SEHNR and CDR2 FQNEAQ (reference sequence). CDR3 loop: CASSPPGLSTYEQYF. The CDR3 DNA reads TGTGCCAGCAGCCCGCCGGGACTGTCTACCTACGAGCAGTACTTC.

The rearrangement uses TRBV7-9 and TRBJ1-1; D call uncertain. Germline V CDR1 and CDR2: SEHNR, FQNEAQ (reference sequence). The V end was cut by 5 bases, the J end by 6 bases, with 19 bases between. This CDR3 spans 15 amino acids. The CDR3 protein is CASSTEKSGAAEAFF. Here the CDR3 DNA reads TGTGCCAGCAGCACAGAGAAATCAGGAGCGGCTGAAGCTTTCTTT.

The chain employs TRBV4-3 and TRBJ1-5; no firm D call. This CDR3 spans 15 amino acids. Trimming took 0 bases from V and 2 from J, leaving 8 bases between them. Germline lookup yields CDR1 LGHNA and CDR2 YSLEER. The CDR3 nucleotides are TGCGCCAGCAGCCAAGATAGCACACGCAATCAGCCCCAGCATTTT. Translating it yields CASSQDSTRNQPQHF.

This clone was found a few times. This chain uses TRBV4-1 with TRBJ1-2; TRBD1 might be the D (5 bases). Per the germline V gene, CDR1 is MGHRA and CDR2 is YSYEKL. The CDR3 extends over 15 amino acids. Trimming shortened V by 0 bases and J by 3 bases, and 11 bases separated the two germline ends. The CDR3: CASSQETAYYYGYTF. The CDR3 DNA reads as TGCGCCAGCAGCCAAGAGACAGCGTACTACTATGGCTACACCTTC.

The chain employs TRBV11-2 and TRBJ1-1; D possibly corresponds to TRBD1 (6 bases). Between the trimmed V and J ends, which lost 0 bases and 0 bases, there was a span of 11 bases. CDR1 is SGHAT and CDR2 is FQNNGV in the germline V gene. This CDR3 is 16 amino acids long. CDR3 coding DNA: TGTGCCAGCAGCTTAGAGGTGGCAGGGGTGAACACTGAAGCTTTCTTT. Protein: CASSLEVAGVNTEAFF.

The V call is TRBV10-3, the J call TRBJ1-4; D ambiguous. V lost 0 bases to trimming and J lost 4 bases, with 9 bases between them. Germline CDR1 ENHRY, CDR2 SYGVKD. The CDR3 sequence is 15 residues long. The CDR3 protein is CAISESSGFNEKLFF. DNA for the CDR3: TGTGCCATCAGTGAGTCGTCCGGGTTTAATGAAAAACTGTTTTTT.

This clone was counted only a few times. The V gene is TRBV2, the J gene TRBJ2-2; the match to TRBD2 covers 8 bases. Germline CDR1 is SNHLY and CDR2 is FYNNEI. Trimming cost V 2 bases and J 1 base; bases outside gene matches: 3. The CDR3 loop spans 16 amino acids. The CDR3 DNA reads TGTGCCAGCAGTGAACTGCGGGGGGAGAACACCGGGGAGCTGTTTTTT. This gives the protein CASSELRGENTGELFF.

This clone was counted only a few times. The rearrangement links TRBV11-2 to TRBJ2-7; tentative D call: TRBD2 (6 bases). Germline CDR1 and CDR2: SGHAT and FQNNGV. V was trimmed by 5 bases and J by 2 bases, leaving 19 bases between them. The CDR3 has 16 residues. The DNA of the CDR3 is TGTGCCAGCAGCCCGGTAGCGGCTAGCAGGGCCTACGAGCAGTACTTC. As protein: CASSPVAASRAYEQYF.

Comments on this clone: This specimen includes other DNA sequences encoding the same CDR3. The chain uses TRBV2 and TRBJ2-2; D is possibly TRBD1 (5 bases). The germline V and J ends were trimmed by 5 bases and 2 bases, with 9 bases remaining between them. The CDR3 sequence is 14 residues long. Germline V gene sequence: CDR1 SNHLY, CDR2 FYNNEI. The CDR3 DNA follows: TGTGCCAGCAGTCCGACAGTAAACACCGGGGAGCTGTTTTTT. Its translation is CASSPTVNTGELFF.

The chain couples TRBV5-8 to TRBJ1-5, with TRBD1 identical over 8 bases. The CDR3 runs to 16 residues. V lost 0 bases to trimming and J lost 4 bases; unmatched junction nucleotides: 6. CDR1 and CDR2 (germline): SGHTS, YDEGEE. The CDR3 nucleotides read TGTGCCAGCAGCTTGGGGACAGGGAATTGGAATCAGCCCCAGCATTTT. Residues: CASSLGTGNWNQPQHF.

The rearrangement links TRBV7-9 to TRBJ1-1; possible D gene TRBD1, 6 bases. The ends were cut back, 5 bases at V and 0 bases at J, with 10 bases in the middle. Looked up from germline, CDR1 is SEHNR and CDR2 is FQNEAQ (reference sequence). This CDR3 region has 14 residues. CDR3 in amino acids: CASSRGQLNTEAFF. DNA of the CDR3: TGTGCCAGCAGCCGTGGACAGCTGAACACTGAAGCTTTCTTT.

This clone was observed a single time. This chain uses TRBV30 with TRBJ2-1; 7 bases are shared with TRBD2. Germline V gene data show CDR1 as GTSNPN and CDR2 as SVGIG (reference sequence). CDR3 length: 14 amino acids. Trimming removed 1 base from V and 2 bases from J; junction bases left unmatched: 2. The CDR3 nucleotides read TGTGCCTGGAGTGGTCGGGGGGCCTACAATGAGCAGTTCTTC. Amino acid sequence: CAWSGRGAYNEQFF.

This clone was observed a few times. The rearrangement joins TRBV5-5 to TRBJ2-1; D uncertain. Germline values: CDR1 SGHKS, CDR2 YYEKEE (reference sequence). CDR3 size: 13 residues. Between the trimmed V and J ends, which lost 1 base and 9 bases, there was a span of 11 bases. CDR3 nucleotides: TGTGCCAGCAGCTTGTACTCCTTAAGTGAGCAGTTCTTC. Translating gives CASSLYSLSEQFF.

V gene TRBV7-8 combines with J gene TRBJ2-6; TRBD1 matches at 7 bases. CDR1 is SGHVS, CDR2 FQNEAQ, per germline. The trim removed 0 bases at V and 5 bases at J, leaving 13 bases unmatched. The length of the CDR3 is 19 residues. The CDR3 DNA reads as TGTGCCAGCAGCTTAGCCCCCCCAAGACAGGGCGCGAGGGCCAACGTCCTGACTTTC. Its translation is CASSLAPPRQGARANVLTF.

CDR3 sequence: CASSTPGETQYF. The CDR3 DNA reads as TGTGCCAGTAGTACCCCAGGGGAGACCCAGTACTTC. This chain joins TRBV19 and TRBJ2-5, with D possibly TRBD1 on 5 matching bases. Deletions cut 4 bases from V and 5 bases from J, with 8 bases between. The length of the CDR3 is 12 residues. Looked up from germline, CDR1 is LNHDA and CDR2 is SQIVND (reference sequence).

Only a few counts were recorded for this clone. J is TRBJ1-2 and V is TRBV6-1; 7 bases match TRBD1. Germline V gives CDR1 MNHNS, CDR2 SASEGT. The CDR3 extends over 14 amino acids. V lost 9 bases and J lost 4; bases outside the gene matches: 11. The CDR3 coding sequence is TGTGCCAGTTCACAGGGGTGGGGGCGCTATGGCTACACCTTC. Its translation: CASSQGWGRYGYTF.